These 26 T cell receptor beta chains were all obtained from the same sample, sequenced in a study of T cell responses to AZD1222 COVID-19 vaccine. Clones were sequenced by immunoSEQ multiplex PCR, and TCRdb holds only the in-frame ones, with some missing. Here the sample spans tens of thousands of clones, around three quarters being singletons. Sequences were derived from peripheral blood, sampled 28 days after the second AZD1222 dose. The receptors shown here come from an adult who received the AZD1222 COVID-19 vaccine.

The chain joins TRBV5-5 to TRBJ2-5; 7 bases align to TRBD1. J gave up 5 bases and V 4 bases, and 11 bases lay outside the gene matches. This CDR3 is built from 15 residues. Germline CDR1 is SGHKS and CDR2 is YYEKEE (reference sequence). CDR3 DNA sequence: TGTGCCAGCAGCCCGACAGGGAGTAACGGCGAGACCCAGTACTTC. This encodes CASSPTGSNGETQYF.

The J gene is TRBJ1-1, the V gene TRBV2; no firm D call. Germline CDR1 is SNHLY and CDR2 is FYNNEI. Trimming took off 7 bases at V and 0 bases at J, with 3 bases between the two ends. The CDR3 spans 11 residues. CDR3 bases: TGTGCCAGCACACTGAACACTGAAGCTTTCTTT. Its translation is CASTLNTEAFF.

This chain uses TRBV19 with TRBJ1-3, with D maybe TRBD1 (5 bases). Per the germline V gene, CDR1 is LNHDA and CDR2 is SQIVND (reference sequence). The CDR3 contains 17 residues. V shed 4 bases and J shed 0 bases, with 16 bases lying between them. This CDR3 is CASSTPGAASSGNTIYF. In DNA, the CDR3 is TGTGCCAGTAGTACCCCTGGGGCAGCGAGCTCTGGAAACACCATATATTTT.

This rearrangement joins TRBV30 to TRBJ1-2; perhaps TRBD1 as D (5 bases). Trimming cost V 2 bases and J 13 bases, with 17 bases left between them. The CDR3 is 12 residues long. Germline V gene sequence: CDR1 GTSNPN, CDR2 SVGIG (reference sequence). The CDR3 nucleotides read TGTGCCTGGAGTAAACAGCCCGGGGCCGGCACCTTC. It yields the protein CAWSKQPGAGTF.

The gene calls are TRBV13 and TRBJ2-7; 9 nucleotides align to TRBD1. The ends lost 4 bases at V and 5 bases at J; junction bases unmatched: 12. The CDR3 extends over 16 amino acids. CDR1 and CDR2 (germline): PRHDT, FYEKMQ (reference sequence). The CDR3 coding sequence is TGTGCCAGCAGCTCACCGCGACAGGGGGTTTTTAACGAGCAGTACTTC. Translating gives CASSSPRQGVFNEQYF.

The V and J genes are TRBV4-3 and TRBJ2-1; D perhaps matches TRBD2 (5 bases). With 0 bases removed from V and 0 bases from J, the gap between germline ends came to 12 bases. In germline, CDR1 is LGHNA, CDR2 YSLEER. This CDR3 contains 17 residues. The CDR3 DNA reads as TGCGCCAGCAGCCAAGATCGGGCGGGCAGCTCCTACAATGAGCAGTTCTTC. Amino acids: CASSQDRAGSSYNEQFF.

This rearrangement joins TRBV27 to TRBJ2-3; TRBD2 aligns across 7 bases. There are 15 residues in the CDR3. J lost 1 base, V lost 6 bases, and 7 bases had no gene match. Per germline, CDR1 MNHEY and CDR2 SMNVEV (reference sequence). CDR3 sequence (DNA): TGTGCCAGCAGGACAAAGAGCGGGGGCACAGATACGCAGTATTTT. Protein sequence: CASRTKSGGTDTQYF.

This sequence joins TRBV2 and TRBJ1-2, with D perhaps matching TRBD1 (6 bases). The germline V gene encodes CDR1 SNHLY and CDR2 FYNNEI. With 2 bases removed from V and 2 bases from J, the gap between germline ends came to 9 bases. The CDR3 is 14 amino acids. The CDR3 loop is CASSEKGTNYGYTF. CDR3 sequence (DNA): TGTGCCAGCAGTGAAAAAGGGACAAACTATGGCTACACCTTC.

The J gene is TRBJ2-1, the V gene TRBV7-2; 12 bases line up with TRBD2. Unmatched junction bases numbered 3, after V lost 5 bases and J lost 4 bases. The germline V gene has CDR1 SGHTA and CDR2 FQGNSA. The CDR3 covers 15 residues. This chain's CDR3 is CASSQLAGGYNEQFF. The DNA for the CDR3 is TGTGCCAGCAGCCAACTAGCGGGGGGTTACAATGAGCAGTTCTTC.

This clone was recorded only once. The chain links TRBV4-2 to TRBJ2-7, with a weak D call TRBD1 (6 bases). CDR3 length: 13 amino acids. The V and J ends lost 3 bases and 6 bases respectively, with 12 bases between them. CDR1 and CDR2 (germline): LGHNA, YNFKEQ. CDR3 in DNA: TGTGCCAGCAGCCACGGCCGGGACACCGAGCAGTACTTC. Protein sequence: CASSHGRDTEQYF.

The chain recombines TRBV27 with TRBJ2-7; the D is unclear. Per germline, CDR1 MNHEY and CDR2 SMNVEV (reference sequence). V gave up 4 bases and J gave up 6 bases, with 19 bases separating them. The length of the CDR3 is 15 residues. DNA for the CDR3: TGTGCCAGCAGTTCAGTGATCGAGACCCCCTCCGAGCAGTACTTC. Translation gives CASSSVIETPSEQYF.

With regard to this clone: This sample includes further DNA sequences coding for the same CDR3. The chain combines TRBV27 with TRBJ1-1; the D gene is possibly TRBD1 (5 bases). The length of the CDR3 is 14 residues. Germline V CDR1 and CDR2: MNHEY, SMNVEV (reference sequence). Trimming shortened V by 6 bases and J by 1 base, and 12 bases separated the two germline ends. The CDR3 sequence: CASRLRVRNTEAFF. CDR3 DNA: TGTGCCAGCAGACTCAGGGTCAGGAACACTGAAGCTTTCTTT.

The chain couples TRBV18 to TRBJ1-3; maybe TRBD1 (6 bases). Germline assignment: CDR1 KGHSH and CDR2 LQKENI. The CDR3 loop spans 16 amino acids. Trimming cost V 0 bases and J 1 base, with 10 bases left between them. For the CDR3, the DNA is TGTGCCAGCTCACCACCGGGGGCCTTGTCTGGAAACACCATATATTTT. It translates to CASSPPGALSGNTIYF.

The V gene is TRBV27, the J gene TRBJ2-7; D could derive from TRBD1 or TRBD2 (5 bases each). The CDR3 contains 15 residues. V shed 3 bases and J shed 5 bases, with 17 bases lying between them. In germline, CDR1 is MNHEY, CDR2 SMNVEV (reference sequence). DNA of the CDR3: TGTGCCAGCAGTTTCGAGGGGACGAGGTTTGACGAGCAGTACTTC. Translated, it gives CASSFEGTRFDEQYF.

This rearrangement joins TRBV5-4 to TRBJ2-2, with TRBD1 identical over 8 bases. This CDR3 comprises 14 residues. V trimming: 1 base; J trimming: 5 bases; junction bases outside the gene matches: 1. CDR1 and CDR2 from the germline V gene are SGHNT and YYREEE (reference sequence). CDR3 DNA sequence: TGTGCCAGCAGCTTGACAGGGGGTACCGGGGAGCTGTTTTTT. Protein product: CASSLTGGTGELFF.

This clone came up a few times. The rearrangement joins TRBV28 to TRBJ2-1; TRBD2 matches at 14 bases. Germline CDR1 MDHEN, CDR2 SYDVKM. CDR3 length equals 16 residues. V lost 2 bases and J lost 5; bases outside the gene matches: 2. CDR3 nucleotide sequence: TGTGCCAGCAGTTTAGGGACTAGCGGGAGCAACAATGAGCAGTTCTTC. As protein: CASSLGTSGSNNEQFF.

CDR3 amino acids: CASSSGRPGSYEQYF. CDR3 DNA: TGTGCCAGCAGTTCCGGGAGGCCAGGGTCCTACGAGCAGTACTTC. This rearrangement joins TRBV27 to TRBJ2-7, with 7 bases aligning to TRBD2. The V and J ends lost 4 bases and 1 base, in that order; junction bases with no gene match: 7. Germline values: CDR1 MNHEY, CDR2 SMNVEV (reference sequence). The CDR3 is 15 amino acids.

V and J are TRBV4-2 and TRBJ1-2; D remains ambiguous. The CDR3 covers 16 residues. V was shortened by 0 bases and J by 3 bases, with 14 bases between the two germline ends. In germline, CDR1 is LGHNA, CDR2 YNFKEQ. In nucleotides, the CDR3 is TGTGCCAGCAGCCAAGAACGCCAGAGTCCCTACTATGGCTACACCTTC. Its translation is CASSQERQSPYYGYTF.

The chain joins TRBV24-1 to TRBJ2-5, with D possibly called TRBD1 or TRBD2 (6 bases each). The V gene's germline CDR1 is KGHDR and CDR2 SFDVKD. Deletions cut 4 bases from V and 5 bases from J, with 13 bases between. This CDR3 contains 14 residues. DNA for the CDR3: TGTGCCACCAGTGAGGGGGGAAGGGGGGAGACCCAGTACTTC. Its protein is CATSEGGRGETQYF.

This clone showed up just a few times. The chain uses TRBV5-1 and TRBJ1-1; the D is unclear. With 5 bases removed from V and 5 bases from J, the gap between germline ends came to 16 bases. Germline assignment: CDR1 SGHRS and CDR2 YFSETQ. This CDR3 contains 14 residues. The CDR3 region has the DNA TGCGCCAGCAGGGAACGTGTGGATCTGACTGAAGCTTTCTTT. Its translation is CASRERVDLTEAFF.

V gene TRBV7-9 combines with J gene TRBJ2-7, with 7 bases lining up with TRBD2. The CDR3 length is 13 residues. CDR1 and CDR2 from the germline V gene are SEHNR and FQNEAQ (reference sequence). V lost 1 base to trimming and J lost 10 bases; unmatched junction nucleotides: 7. DNA of the CDR3: TGTGCCAGCAGCTTAGTGGACGGGGGGTTTCAGTACTTC. This sequence encodes CASSLVDGGFQYF.

This chain joins TRBV19 and TRBJ2-2, with D unclear. The germline gives CDR1 LNHDA, CDR2 SQIVND (reference sequence). Trimming removed 1 base at V and 5 bases at J, with 8 bases between. The CDR3 has 14 amino acids. CDR3 nucleotides: TGTGCCAGTAGTATAGCCCATAGAACCGGGGAGCTGTTTTTT. The encoded protein is CASSIAHRTGELFF.

This chain joins TRBV5-4 and TRBJ2-2; a weak D match, TRBD1 (5 bases). Trimming stripped 1 base from V and 4 bases from J, with 8 bases between. In germline, CDR1 is SGHNT, CDR2 YYREEE (reference sequence). The CDR3 contains 14 residues. CDR3 nucleotides: TGTGCCAGCAGCTTGAAAGGGGTCACCGGGGAGCTGTTTTTT. This gives the protein CASSLKGVTGELFF.

The chain employs TRBV7-9 and TRBJ1-2; possibly TRBD1 for D (5 bases). The CDR3 spans 14 residues. Trimming pared 5 bases from V and 4 bases from J, leaving 14 bases between. Germline assignment: CDR1 SEHNR and CDR2 FQNEAQ (reference sequence). The CDR3 bases are TGTGCCAGCAGCAGGGACGGCCCCGCCTATGGCTACACCTTC. Amino acids: CASSRDGPAYGYTF.

The chain uses TRBV19 and TRBJ1-2, with 9 bases fitting TRBD1. The germline CDR1 and CDR2 sequences are LNHDA and SQIVND (reference sequence). The CDR3 is made up of 14 amino acids. Trimming removed 5 bases from V and 6 bases from J; junction bases left unmatched: 7. The DNA for the CDR3 is TGTGCCAGTAGTGACACAGGGGGCTGGAATGGCTACACCTTC. It specifies CASSDTGGWNGYTF.

This sequence joins TRBV28 and TRBJ1-2; TRBD1 matches at 9 bases. Germline CDR1 is MDHEN and CDR2 is SYDVKM. V lost 2 bases, J lost 7 bases, and 8 bases stayed unmatched. The CDR3 consists of 15 residues. CDR3 bases: TGTGCCAGCAGTTTAAGGGACAGGGTTATTAGTGGCTACACCTTC. It encodes CASSLRDRVISGYTF.